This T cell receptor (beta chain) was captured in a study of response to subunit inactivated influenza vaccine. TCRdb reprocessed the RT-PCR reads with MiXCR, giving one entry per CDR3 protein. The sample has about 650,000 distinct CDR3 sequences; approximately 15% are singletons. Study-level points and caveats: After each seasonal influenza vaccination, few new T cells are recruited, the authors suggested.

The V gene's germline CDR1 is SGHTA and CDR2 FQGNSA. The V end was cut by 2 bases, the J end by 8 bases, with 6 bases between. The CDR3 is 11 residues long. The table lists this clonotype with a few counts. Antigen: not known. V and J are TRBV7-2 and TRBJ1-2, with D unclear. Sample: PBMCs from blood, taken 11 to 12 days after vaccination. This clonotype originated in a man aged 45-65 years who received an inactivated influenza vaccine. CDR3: CASSLYQGYTF. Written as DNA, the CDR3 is TGTGCCAGCAGCTTATATCAAGGCTACACCTTC.